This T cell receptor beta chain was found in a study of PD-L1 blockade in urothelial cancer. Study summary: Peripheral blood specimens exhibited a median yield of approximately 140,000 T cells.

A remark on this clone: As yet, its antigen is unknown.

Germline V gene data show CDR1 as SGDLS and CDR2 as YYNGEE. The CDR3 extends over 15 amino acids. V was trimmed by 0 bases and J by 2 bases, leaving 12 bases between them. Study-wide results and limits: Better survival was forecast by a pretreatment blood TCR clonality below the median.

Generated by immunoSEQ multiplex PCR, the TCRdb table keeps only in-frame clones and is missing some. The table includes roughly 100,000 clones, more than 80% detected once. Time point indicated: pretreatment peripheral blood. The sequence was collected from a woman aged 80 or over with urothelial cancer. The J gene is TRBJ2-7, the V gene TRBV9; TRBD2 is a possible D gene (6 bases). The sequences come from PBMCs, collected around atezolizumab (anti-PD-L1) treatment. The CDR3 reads CASSVGGELTYEQYF. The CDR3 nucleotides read TGTGCCAGCAGCGTAGGGGGGGAGCTGACCTACGAGCAGTACTTC.